This T cell receptor (beta chain) was captured by sequencing in a study of OX40 agonist ivuxolimab in advanced cancers. Sequencing used immunoSEQ multiplex PCR; TCRdb keeps in-frame clones, though not all of them. This sample has around 150,000 clones; around 94% occur once, and the top ten carry 0.31%. As for this clone: Its antigen is as yet unknown.

People who had autoimmune disease history or systemic immunosuppression were excluded. Findings and limits, study-wide: Compared with others, partial responders at 0.1-3.0 mg/kg displayed clonal expansion among the lowest. Low normalized T-cell clonal expansion was additionally recorded for some nonresponders.

The sequence was collected from an adult with an advanced solid tumor such as melanoma, head and neck, liver or kidney cancer. The specimen was CD4+ or CD8+ T cells sorted from blood, collected in a trial of the OX40 agonist ivuxolimab.

The CDR3 spells CASSYPGAEIEAFF. The CDR3 region has the DNA TGTGCCAGCAGTTACCCCGGGGCCGAAATTGAAGCTTTCTTT. This sequence joins TRBV6-6 and TRBJ1-1; possible D gene TRBD1, 5 bases. The CDR3 runs 14 residues. Trimming took 2 bases from V and 7 from J, leaving 14 bases between them. Per germline, CDR1 MNHNY and CDR2 SVGAGI (reference sequence).